The T cell receptor beta chain under discussion was sequenced for a study of blood T cell repertoires in COVID-19. Across the study: COVID-19 samples collected from the United States, Italy and Spain covered acute and convalescent phases.

Authors' analysis steps: The assay estimated nucleated cells by amplifying reference gene primers. Some clones are missing from TCRdb's copy, which holds only in-frame ones; the method was immunoSEQ multiplex PCR. Clone size and the V and J calls come from that table; the DNA yielded D and trimming. The sample holds about 140,000 clones, about 74% seen once. The germline gives CDR1 LNHDA, CDR2 SQIVND (reference sequence). The CDR3 length is 13 residues. J was trimmed by 5 bases and V by 1 base; bases with no gene match: 0. The sequence was obtained from a man aged 50-59 years with acute or convalescent COVID-19. Sequencing used peripheral blood. The chain employs TRBV19 and TRBJ1-2; 8 bases fit TRBD1. The CDR3 spells CASSIGTGYGYTF. The CDR3 region has the DNA TGTGCCAGTAGTATAGGGACAGGGTATGGCTACACCTTC. Full variable domain (rest looked up from reference TRBV19 and TRBJ1-2): DGGITQSPKYLFRKEGQNVTLSCEQNLNHDAMYWYRQDPGQGLRLIYYSQIVNDFQKGDIAEGYSVSREKKESFPLTVTSAQKNPTAFYLCASSIGTGYGYTFGSGTRLTVV.